Below are 4 T cell receptor beta chains sequenced from a single sample in a study of regulatory T cells in long-lasting Graves disease. Researchers made TCR beta libraries by using iRepertoire HTBI primers and running Arm-PCR on CDR3 regions. TCRdb re-called the multiplex PCR reads with MiXCR, one entry per CDR3 protein. The sample shows 600,000 to 650,000 distinct CDR3 sequences, 15% to 20% of them seen only once. Time point specified: newly diagnosed GD, antithyroid drugs for less than 3 months. Construction of the TCR library relied on RNA isolated from PBMCs. The same data also went into a second study, on T cells in Graves' hyperthyroidism and ophthalmopathy.

Specimen: peripheral blood mononuclear cells (PBMCs), collected at new diagnosis, from a patient treated with antithyroid drugs. The origin of the receptors is a young woman with Graves disease.

The chain uses TRBV27 and TRBJ1-5; TRBD1 matches 7 bases. Trimming cost V 5 bases and J 2 bases; bases outside gene matches: 9. Germline loops: CDR1 MNHEY, CDR2 SMNVEV (reference sequence). The CDR3 covers 16 residues. CDR3 in amino acids: CASSPGTAPGNQPQHF. The CDR3 coding sequence is TGTGCCAGCAGTCCCGGGACAGCCCCAGGCAATCAGCCCCAGCATTTT.

The sample holds many counts of this clonotype. This chain connects TRBV12-3 or TRBV12-4 to TRBJ2-5; 7 bases fit TRBD1. V gave up 3 bases and J gave up 1 base; unmatched junction bases: 5. CDR3 length: 15 amino acids. This CDR3 is CASSFRRDSQETQYF. CDR3 nucleotides: TGTGCCAGCAGTTTCCGCCGGGACAGCCAAGAGACCCAGTACTTC.

The sample holds many counts of this clonotype. The gene calls are TRBV12-3 or TRBV12-4 and TRBJ2-1; 15 nucleotides match TRBD2. J gave up 9 bases and V 7 bases, and 7 bases lay outside the gene matches. CDR3 size: 15 residues. The CDR3 protein is CASTGLAGGLSEQFF. CDR3 in DNA: TGTGCCAGCACCGGACTAGCGGGAGGGCTTAGTGAGCAGTTCTTC.

This chain connects TRBV7-2 to TRBJ2-1; the match to TRBD2 covers 9 bases. The J segment lost 6 bases and the V segment lost 8 bases, leaving 11 bases of the junction unmatched. Per germline, CDR1 SGHTA and CDR2 FQGNSA. The CDR3 has 15 amino acids. CDR3 loop: CASGSGGRAVNEQFF. As DNA, the CDR3 is TGTGCCAGCGGGTCCGGCGGGAGGGCCGTCAATGAGCAGTTCTTC.